The present T cell receptor beta chain was sequenced within a study of T-cell reconstitution after alpha-beta-depleted transplantation in children. Overall study results and limits: The origin of alpha-beta T cells about two months after transplant was reportedly several hundred expanded graft clones. By one year post-transplant, T-cell counts and diversity largely arose from T cells that were newly produced.

This clonotype came up many times. Its cognate antigen is unknown. It was with unique molecular identifiers that the TCRbeta library was prepared. TCRdb recomputed calls from the PCR reads with MiXCR, one row per CDR3 protein. The sample consists of roughly 400,000 distinct CDR3 sequences, about 45% of them appearing once. The V end was cut by 1 base, the J end by 4 bases, with 9 bases between. This CDR3 contains 14 residues. Specimen: PBMCs, collected before TCRalphabeta/CD19-depleted stem cell transplant. This rearrangement joins TRBV12-3 or TRBV12-4 to TRBJ2-3; D perhaps matches TRBD1 (6 bases). The source is a girl aged 2 to 9 with aplastic anemia, due to receive a stem cell transplant. Written as DNA, the CDR3 is TGTGCCAGCAGTTTAGGCAGGGGATCAGATACGCAGTATTTT. This translates into CASSLGRGSDTQYF.